This is a list of T cell receptor beta chains from one sample in a study of blood T cells in healthy people across ages. Via MiXCR, TCRdb re-called the 5' RACE reads, giving one row per CDR3 protein. The data show hundreds of thousands of distinct CDR3 sequences, roughly half seen once. Sequenced sample: blood. All receptors derive from a woman older than 75 in good health. Each CDR3 is given with its conserved first and last residue. D genes are given only for firm matches. Where a row states a size, it is once, few, many or the class of an expanded clone; other rows omit it.

size	J	D	V	CDR3	DNA
NA	TRBJ2-3	NA	TRBV2	CASSESGTADTQYF	TGTGCCAGCAGCGAATCGGGGACGGCAGATACGCAGTATTTT
NA	TRBJ1-2	NA	TRBV2	CASLSGVGGYTF	TGTGCCAGCCTCTCAGGGGTCGGTGGCTACACCTTC
NA	TRBJ1-2	NA	TRBV15	CATSRDRDNGYTF	TGTGCCACCAGCAGAGATCGGGACAACGGCTACACCTTC
NA	TRBJ2-2	NA	TRBV21-1	CASSPPGVAGVSTGELFF	TGTGCCAGCAGCCCTCCGGGGGTAGCGGGAGTATCCACCGGGGAGCTGTTTTTT
NA	TRBJ2-2	TRBD2	TRBV12-3/TRBV12-4	CASSRFLSGGAIVGTGELFF	TGTGCCAGCAGTCGATTCCTTAGCGGGGGGGCCATAGTTGGCACCGGGGAGCTGTTTTTT
many	TRBJ2-3	TRBD2	TRBV14	CASSPTGGRGDTQYF	TGTGCCAGCAGCCCGACGGGAGGACGGGGAGATACGCAGTATTTT
NA	TRBJ2-6	NA	TRBV4-3	CASSLGLYSGANVLTF	TGCGCCAGCAGCCTAGGGCTGTACTCTGGGGCCAACGTCCTGACTTTC
once	TRBJ2-7	TRBD2	TRBV7-2	CASSLSASGRAYEQYF	TGTGCCAGCAGCCTTTCGGCTAGCGGGAGGGCCTACGAGCAGTACTTC
few	TRBJ1-2	TRBD1	TRBV25-1	CACSGPPGQGAIGYTF	TGTGCCTGCAGCGGACCGCCAGGACAGGGGGCGATTGGCTACACCTTC
NA	TRBJ2-3	NA	TRBV14	CASSPVGGVTDTQYF	TGTGCCAGCAGCCCGGTCGGGGGAGTCACAGATACGCAGTATTTT
NA	TRBJ2-1	TRBD2	TRBV3-1	CASSQRRWTSGGHSSYNEQFF	TGTGCCAGCAGCCAACGGAGGTGGACTAGCGGGGGACACAGCTCCTACAATGAGCAGTTCTTC
once	TRBJ2-7	TRBD1	TRBV9	CASSPTTGQSWNEQYF	TGTGCCAGCAGCCCTACAACGGGACAGTCGTGGAACGAGCAGTACTTC
NA	TRBJ1-2	NA	TRBV29-1	CSVEEYGFGGYTF	TGCAGCGTTGAAGAATATGGGTTCGGGGGCTACACCTTC
few	TRBJ2-3	TRBD2	TRBV12-3/TRBV12-4	CASSRLAGPTDTQYF	TGTGCCAGCTCCAGACTAGCGGGTCCCACAGATACGCAGTATTTT
NA	TRBJ1-5	NA	TRBV7-9	CASSHGGVGQPQHF	TGTGCCAGCAGCCATGGAGGGGTGGGTCAGCCCCAGCATTTT
NA	TRBJ1-4	NA	TRBV28	CASSLGSAGVEKLFF	TGTGCCAGCAGTTTGGGGTCGGCAGGGGTGGAAAAACTGTTTTTT
many	TRBJ2-3	NA	TRBV9	CASSAGGTTTDTQYF	TGTGCCAGCAGCGCAGGGGGGACCACCACAGATACGCAGTATTTT
NA	TRBJ1-1	NA	TRBV3-1	CASSQMGDTEAFF	TGTGCCAGCAGTCAAATGGGGGACACTGAAGCTTTCTTT
many	TRBJ2-2	NA	TRBV5-1	CASSLDRNTGELFF	TGCGCCAGCAGCTTGGACAGGAACACCGGGGAGCTGTTTTTT
NA	TRBJ2-3	NA	TRBV7-2	CASSARPPGATDTQYF	TGTGCCAGCAGTGCCCGGCCACCTGGGGCCACAGATACGCAGTATTTT
NA	TRBJ1-1	NA	TRBV12-3/TRBV12-4	CASSWGGHTEAFF	TGTGCCAGCAGCTGGGGTGGACACACTGAAGCTTTCTTT
NA	TRBJ2-3	TRBD2	TRBV5-1	CASSLDPASGGYTDTQYF	TGCGCCAGCAGCTTGGATCCGGCTAGCGGGGGATACACAGATACGCAGTATTTT
NA	TRBJ2-7	NA	TRBV5-1	CASSWTDRTEQYF	TGCGCCAGCAGCTGGACTGACAGGACAGAGCAGTACTTC
NA	TRBJ1-6	TRBD1	TRBV9	CASSVGQGSYNSPLHF	TGTGCCAGCAGCGTAGGACAGGGGTCCTATAATTCACCCCTCCACTTT
few	TRBJ2-1	TRBD2	TRBV7-9	CASSSIKPSGGAYNEQFF	TGTGCCAGCAGCAGCATTAAACCGAGCGGGGGGGCTTACAATGAGCAGTTCTTC
NA	TRBJ2-5	NA	TRBV20-1	CSARDGSWKTQYF	TGCAGTGCTAGAGACGGGAGTTGGAAGACCCAGTACTTC
NA	TRBJ1-5	NA	TRBV3-1	CASSQSSNQPQHF	TGTGCCAGCAGCCAGTCGTCGAATCAGCCCCAGCATTTT
NA	TRBJ1-4	NA	TRBV2	CASSPFITTNEKLFF	TGTGCCAGCAGCCCCTTCATAACAACTAATGAAAAACTGTTTTTT
NA	TRBJ1-4	NA	TRBV10-3	CAIRGQGGNEKLFF	TGTGCCATCAGGGGACAAGGGGGGAATGAAAAACTGTTTTTT
once	TRBJ1-1	NA	TRBV21-1	CASQVPQAFF	TGTGCCAGCCAGGTACCGCAAGCTTTCTTT
once	TRBJ2-1	TRBD2	TRBV29-1	CSVEVGLADSYNEQFF	TGCAGCGTTGAGGTCGGACTAGCGGACTCCTACAATGAGCAGTTCTTC
NA	TRBJ2-5	TRBD1	TRBV7-3	CASSQTGGEETQYF	TGTGCCAGCAGTCAGACAGGGGGCGAAGAGACCCAGTACTTC
NA	TRBJ1-1	NA	TRBV20-1	CSARGHNTEAFF	TGCAGTGCTAGGGGGCACAACACTGAAGCTTTCTTT
many	TRBJ2-1	TRBD2	TRBV20-1	CSAGNSGGANEQFF	TGCAGTGCTGGCAATAGCGGGGGGGCGAATGAGCAGTTCTTC
NA	TRBJ2-7	NA	TRBV29-1	CSAERNSYEQYF	TGCAGCGCTGAAAGGAATAGCTACGAGCAGTACTTC
NA	TRBJ2-1	TRBD2	TRBV9	CASSVTSGSGWGEQFF	TGTGCCAGCAGCGTAACTAGCGGCTCGGGTTGGGGTGAGCAGTTCTTC
NA	TRBJ1-1	NA	TRBV7-3	CASRLGANTEAFF	TGTGCCAGCAGGCTAGGGGCGAACACTGAAGCTTTCTTT
many	TRBJ2-5	TRBD2	TRBV28	CASSGLADQETQYF	TGTGCCAGCAGTGGACTAGCGGACCAAGAGACCCAGTACTTC
once	TRBJ1-1	TRBD1	TRBV28	CASSFPGQGRTEAFF	TGTGCCAGCAGTTTCCCGGGACAGGGGCGGACTGAAGCTTTCTTT
few	TRBJ2-2	NA	TRBV14	CASSQRLGDTGELFF	TGTGCCAGCAGCCAGAGGCTAGGGGACACCGGGGAGCTGTTTTTT
NA	TRBJ1-4	NA	TRBV27	CASTGHTSNEKLFF	TGTGCCAGCACAGGACATACATCTAATGAAAAACTGTTTTTT
NA	TRBJ2-1	TRBD2	TRBV2	CASSGGGASGQFF	TGTGCCAGCAGTGGCGGGGGGGCTTCGGGGCAGTTCTTC
few	TRBJ2-1	TRBD2	TRBV12-3/TRBV12-4	CASSLGSGGVHNEQFF	TGTGCCAGCAGTTTAGGGAGCGGGGGAGTTCACAATGAGCAGTTCTTC
NA	TRBJ2-5	TRBD1	TRBV5-1	CASSNGQGRVETQYF	TGCGCCAGCAGCAACGGACAGGGGAGGGTAGAGACCCAGTACTTC
many	TRBJ2-7	NA	TRBV18	CASSVKDRYEQYF	TGTGCCAGCTCGGTTAAGGATAGATACGAGCAGTACTTC
once	TRBJ2-7	TRBD2	TRBV6-2/TRBV6-3	CASNPGTSGLGEQYF	TGTGCCAGCAATCCCGGGACTAGCGGCTTGGGCGAGCAGTACTTC
once	TRBJ2-5	NA	TRBV12-3/TRBV12-4	CASTHPDVGETQYF	TGTGCCAGTACCCATCCCGACGTAGGGGAGACCCAGTACTTC
NA	TRBJ1-2	NA	TRBV7-9	CASSLEFTTAPANYGYTF	TGTGCCAGCAGCTTAGAGTTCACGACAGCACCAGCTAACTATGGCTACACCTTC
once	TRBJ2-7	NA	TRBV6-5	CASSTDPFASYEQYF	TGTGCCAGCAGCACAGACCCCTTCGCGTCCTACGAGCAGTACTTC
NA	TRBJ1-1	TRBD1	TRBV7-2	CASTNTGGEAFF	TGTGCCAGCACAAACACAGGGGGGGAAGCTTTCTTT
NA	TRBJ2-7	NA	TRBV29-1	CSPCGGPDEQYF	TGCAGCCCGTGTGGTGGTCCTGACGAGCAGTACTTC
many	TRBJ2-7	TRBD2	TRBV20-1	CSATFVAGDYEQYF	TGCAGTGCAACCTTTGTAGCGGGAGATTACGAGCAGTACTTC
NA	TRBJ1-1	NA	TRBV20-1	CSARALGAGTEAFF	TGCAGTGCTAGAGCTCTGGGGGCCGGCACTGAAGCTTTCTTT
many	TRBJ1-6	NA	TRBV27	CASGFDNSPLHF	TGTGCCAGCGGCTTCGATAATTCACCCCTCCACTTT
NA	TRBJ1-2	NA	TRBV6-1	CASSVNRDGYTF	TGTGCCAGCAGTGTTAACAGGGACGGCTACACCTTC